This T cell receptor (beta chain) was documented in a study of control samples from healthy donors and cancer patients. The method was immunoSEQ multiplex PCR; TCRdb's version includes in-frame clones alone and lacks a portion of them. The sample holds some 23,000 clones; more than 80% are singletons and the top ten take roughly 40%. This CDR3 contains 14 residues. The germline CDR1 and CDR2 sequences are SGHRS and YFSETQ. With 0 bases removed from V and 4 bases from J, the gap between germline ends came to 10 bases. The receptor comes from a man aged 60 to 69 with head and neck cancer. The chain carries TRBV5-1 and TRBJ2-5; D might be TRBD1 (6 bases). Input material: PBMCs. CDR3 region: CASSLAGVGETQYF. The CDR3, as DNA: TGCGCCAGCAGCTTGGCAGGGGTTGGAGAGACCCAGTACTTC.